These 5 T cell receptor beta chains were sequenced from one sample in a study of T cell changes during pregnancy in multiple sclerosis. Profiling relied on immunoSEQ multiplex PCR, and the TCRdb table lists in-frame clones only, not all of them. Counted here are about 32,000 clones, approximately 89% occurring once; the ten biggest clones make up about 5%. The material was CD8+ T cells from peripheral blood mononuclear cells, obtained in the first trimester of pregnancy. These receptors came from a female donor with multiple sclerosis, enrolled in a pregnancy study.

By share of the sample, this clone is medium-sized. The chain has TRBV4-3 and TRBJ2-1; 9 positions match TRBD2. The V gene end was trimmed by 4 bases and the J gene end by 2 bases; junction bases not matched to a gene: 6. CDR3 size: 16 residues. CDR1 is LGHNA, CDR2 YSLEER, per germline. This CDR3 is CASSPSSGNPYNEQFF. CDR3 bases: TGCGCCAGCAGCCCATCTAGCGGGAACCCCTACAATGAGCAGTTCTTC.

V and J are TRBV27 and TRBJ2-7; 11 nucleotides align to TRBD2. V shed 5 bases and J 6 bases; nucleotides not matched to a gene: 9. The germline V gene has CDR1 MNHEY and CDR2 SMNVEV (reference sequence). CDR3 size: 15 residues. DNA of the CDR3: TGTGCCAGCAGTCTAACTAGCGGGAGTACTTTCGAGCAGTACTTC. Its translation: CASSLTSGSTFEQYF.

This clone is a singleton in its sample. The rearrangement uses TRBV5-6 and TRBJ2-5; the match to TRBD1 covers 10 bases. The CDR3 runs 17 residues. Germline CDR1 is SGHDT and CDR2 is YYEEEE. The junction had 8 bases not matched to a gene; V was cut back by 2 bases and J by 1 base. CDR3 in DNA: TGTGCCAGCAGCTTCGGGACAGGGGTAGGAGTCCAAGAGACCCAGTACTTC. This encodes CASSFGTGVGVQETQYF.

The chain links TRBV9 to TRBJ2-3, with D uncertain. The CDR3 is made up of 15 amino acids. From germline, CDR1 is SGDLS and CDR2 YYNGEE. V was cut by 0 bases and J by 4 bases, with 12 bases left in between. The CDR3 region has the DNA TGTGCCAGCAGCGTAGATCGGAGACGGGCAGATACGCAGTATTTT. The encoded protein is CASSVDRRRADTQYF. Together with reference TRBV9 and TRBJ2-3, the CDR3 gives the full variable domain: DSGVTQTPKHLITATGQRVTLRCSPRSGDLSVYWYQQSLDQGLQFLIQYYNGEERAKGNILERFSAQQFPDLHSELNLSSLELGDSALYFCASSVDRRRADTQYFGPGTRLTVL.

The CDR3 bases are TGTGCCAGCAGTTTAGCCGAGGGGCTAGCGATGAAGACCCAGTACTTC. This sequence encodes CASSLAEGLAMKTQYF. V gene TRBV28 combines with J gene TRBJ2-5; D perhaps matches TRBD2 (6 bases). This CDR3 is built from 16 residues. Looked up from germline, CDR1 is MDHEN and CDR2 is SYDVKM. Trimming removed 2 bases from V and 6 bases from J, with 19 bases in between.